This entry concerns a single TCR beta chain. This clonotype appeared many times. No antigen is known for it. No quality values exist for individual bases; no much larger clone is one base distant. This specimen belongs to a study of T cells in Graves' hyperthyroidism and ophthalmopathy (dated by TCRdb to the late 2010s). For context, the study as a whole: A discovery cohort of roughly 100 patients, approximately 44 with Graves' ophthalmopathy and 55 to 60 with stable Graves' hyperthyroidism, was used to find distinguishing TCR V-J signatures. After sampling, hyperthyroidism patients received methimazole starting at 30 mg daily, and ophthalmopathy patients received high-dose intravenous methylprednisolone. In addition, the study compared T-cell repertoires in thyroid tissue and in blood from roughly six Graves' hyperthyroidism patients. Prospective prediction of ophthalmopathy was tested in an independent validation cohort consisting of 18 to 20 hyperthyroidism patients and some 15 patients who later progressed to ophthalmopathy. The roughly 94 discovery patients were randomly divided into training and test sets at a 7:3 ratio. The paper reports TCR Vbeta CDR3 sequencing of approximately 140 peripheral blood samples: around 45 ophthalmopathy, under 85 hyperthyroidism and 17 progressor patients.

TCR beta CDR3 regions were amplified from RNA transcripts. The TCR CDR3 was subjected to a first round of RT-PCR using the HTBI primer set and the Qiagen OneStep RT-PCR kit. Libraries were constructed in a second round of multiplex PCR, after which size selection and purification were carried out. The libraries were sequenced on an Illumina HiSeq2000 using paired-end 100 bp reads. The study's processing was this. Raw data were processed with SOAPnuke, discarding reads with adapters, uncalled bases, mean Phred below 15, or no exact constant-primer or identifier match. High-quality paired reads were merged with COPE v1.2.5, and unique nucleotide sequences were defined as clonotypes. MiTCR v1.1 was used to align clonotypes to the IMGT TRBV, TRBD and TRBJ reference segments. The analysis was restricted to V-J combinations with a frequency above 0.0001, which together covered 99% to 99.2% of the repertoires. The TCS score was defined as the ratio of F50 (clonal expansion) to E x V (chaos), calculated using BLOSUM62-based TCRdist between CDR3 peptides within each V-J. Welch's t-statistics and random forest reduced several hundred V-J features to about 12, which were used in a naive Bayes classifier (R e1071). Thyroid-blood repertoire similarity was quantified with the Morisita-Horn index. The raw public reads went through TCRdb reprocessing: fastp at Q25, MiXCR clone calling, in-frame beta chains kept. Records with the same CDR3 protein are collapsed into one entry carrying the most frequent genes and DNA. None of the V and J calls come from the authors' own analysis; TCRdb made them. For this sample the table gives about 570,000 distinct CDR3 sequences, of which under 60% were detected only once. The ten largest account for roughly 19% of the sample.

Patients with uncontrolled infections, other autoimmune diseases, pregnancy or lactation were excluded. Diagnoses were based on clinical symptoms, serum thyroxine and TRAb, thyroid ultrasound and orbital computed tomography. Trizol reagent was used to extract total RNA, and RNA quality was then checked on an Agilent 2100 Bioanalyzer. Points the paper makes about the study in general: Sample size was not statistically predetermined, and investigators were not blinded to group allocation. Most expanded thyroid clonotypes (frequency above 0.001) were also detected in blood, suggesting blood repertoires may reflect thyroid immune responses. In validation, the model predicted progression to ophthalmopathy with just under 71% sensitivity and around 72% specificity, a median of about six months before onset. In cross-validation, a model built on a 13 V-J signature told ophthalmopathy apart from stable hyperthyroidism with 87.88% sensitivity and about 81% specificity, and in testing the same model reached 80%/75%.

The source of this sequence is an adult woman with Graves' disease, either hyperthyroidism or ophthalmopathy (not recorded which). Sequenced material: peripheral blood or thyroid tissue (not recorded which).

The nucleotide sequence reads as follows: TGCAGCGTTGTTGATGCGGTTAATGAAAAACTGTTTTTT. Its protein reads: CSVVDAVNEKLFF. The chain joins TRBV29-1 to TRBJ1-4; no D segment can be confidently identified. Trimming removed 4 bases from V and 4 bases from J, leaving 10 bases between the germline ends. The germline V gene yields SQVTM for CDR1 and ANQGSEA for CDR2. The CDR3 runs 13 amino acids, cysteine and phenylalanine included. Only CDR3 DNA is held: 39 bases, read in frame from base 1. Where the CDR3 stops, the reference TRBV29-1 and TRBJ1-4 genes take over; the full variable domain is SAVISQKPSRDICQRGTSLTIQCQVDSQVTMMFWYRQQPGQSLTLIATANQGSEATYESGFVIDKFPISRPNLTFSTLTVSNMSPEDSSIYLCSVVDAVNEKLFFGSGTQLSVL.